This T cell receptor beta chain stems from a study of T cells in Graves' hyperthyroidism and ophthalmopathy. Researchers took RNA transcripts and amplified the TCR beta CDR3 regions from them. When the TCR CDR3 underwent first-round RT-PCR, the HTBI primer set was used. TCRdb passed the multiplex PCR reads through MiXCR, listing each CDR3 protein once. Here the sample spans about 590,000 distinct CDR3 sequences, around 14% being singletons. Overall study findings and caveats: Using 13 V-J features, a model discriminated ophthalmopathy from stable hyperthyroidism.

This clonotype was seen repeatedly, ten times or more. Its antigen is as yet unknown. Trimming left V 2 bases short and J 3 bases short, with 13 bases between. The CDR3 totals 15 residues. The germline V gene has CDR1 SGHAT and CDR2 FQNNGV. The source material was blood. The sequence was collected from a woman aged 25 to 39 with Graves' hyperthyroidism. The rearrangement uses TRBV11-2 and TRBJ1-1; weak D call: TRBD1 (5 bases). As DNA, the CDR3 is TGTGCCAGCAGCTTATCGTGGCAGGGCTACACTGAAGCTTTCTTT. It specifies CASSLSWQGYTEAFF.